This passage covers 15 T cell receptor beta chains from one sample sequenced in a study of tumor-infiltrating lymphocytes in primary liver carcinoma. Starting from about 0.5 ug of total RNA, TCR beta cDNA was produced with a primer in the constant region. TCR beta libraries came from three nested multiplex PCR rounds using slightly modified ARM-PCR. The first two PCR rounds used TRBV1-TRBV30 forward primers with a C-beta reverse primer, around 10 cycles each. TCRdb re-derived calls from the multiplex PCR reads in MiXCR, one entry per CDR3 protein. The sample yields tens of thousands of distinct CDR3 sequences, around 70% seen once. It was from about 20-30 mg of unsorted bulk tissue that RNA and DNA were co-extracted. Sequencing input: liver tumor tissue from sampling region 1. Indicated subset: tumor region T1, superior pole. The receptors here all came from a man between 35 and 55 years old with primary liver carcinoma and hepatitis B virus infection.

A remark on this clonotype: One end of the junction varies from germline; a read error may be responsible. This CDR3 is CASSQSGISGDNEQFF. The CDR3 DNA reads TGCGCCAGTAGCCAATCCGGGATTAGTGGTGACAATGAGCAGTTCTTC. The chain employs TRBV4-1 and TRBJ2-1, with a tentative D call TRBD2 (5 bases). CDR1 and CDR2 from the germline V gene are MGHRA and YSYEKL. The CDR3 has 16 residues.

The V and J genes are TRBV11-2 and TRBJ2-3; the D call may be TRBD1 or TRBD2 (5 bases each). Germline V CDR1 and CDR2: SGHAT, FQNNGV. This CDR3 is 16 amino acids long. Trimming stripped 5 bases from V and 15 bases from J, with 30 bases between. The chain's CDR3 is CASSLSRDALGDTHYF. The DNA of the CDR3 is TGTGCCAGCAGCCTAAGCCGGGACGCGTTAGGAGATACACACTATTTT.

Turning to this clonotype: Here the CDR3 omits its conserved ending phenylalanine or tryptophan, so a read error is the likely source. The gene calls are TRBV4-1 and TRBJ1-2; 7 bases match TRBD1. Looked up from germline, CDR1 is MGHRA and CDR2 is YSYEKL. V lost 1 base and J lost 5; bases outside the gene matches: 10. This CDR3 has 16 residues. This CDR3 reads CASSQVEGAGYYGYTI. The CDR3 nucleotides read TGCGCCAGCAGCCAAGTGGAGGGGGCAGGATATTATGGCTACACCATC.

Comment on this clonotype: Since a much larger clone is just one base distant, this may be a read error. The chain couples TRBV12-3 or TRBV12-4 to TRBJ1-1; D not certain. CDR3 size: 14 residues. The CDR3 nucleotides are TGTGCCAGCAGTTTCTCCGGGGAGAACACTGAAGTTTTCTTT. Its translation is CASSFSGENTEVFF.

Ten or more counts support this clonotype. This rearrangement joins TRBV4-1 to TRBJ2-3, with 10 bases matching TRBD1. Trimming took 3 bases from V and 3 from J; bases not matched to a gene: 6. This CDR3 spans 16 amino acids. Germline V gene data show CDR1 as MGHRA and CDR2 as YSYEKL. The CDR3 protein is CASSQLGTGVTDTQYF. The CDR3 DNA reads as TGCGCCAGCAGCCAGCTCGGGACAGGGGTTACAGATACGCAGTATTTT.

The chain carries TRBV5-5 and TRBJ2-3, with D possibly TRBD2 on 5 matching bases. The V and J ends lost 0 bases and 0 bases respectively, with 11 bases between them. The CDR3 is 16 amino acids. Germline CDR1 and CDR2: SGHKS and YYEKEE (reference sequence). CDR3 loop: CASSLDIAYSTDTQYF. The CDR3 DNA reads TGTGCCAGCAGCTTGGATATAGCGTATAGCACAGATACGCAGTATTTT.

About this clonotype: Just one base apart from a much larger clone, this may be a read error. V is TRBV28 and J is TRBJ2-4; possible D gene TRBD2, 5 bases. The CDR3 spans 17 residues. CDR1 MDHEN and CDR2 SYDVKM come from the germline V gene. V dropped 6 bases and J dropped 0 bases, with 18 bases sitting between them. In DNA form, the CDR3 reads TGTGCCAGCAGCAAGGGAGATAGCGAAATAGCCAAAAACATTCAGTACTTC. Translation gives CASSKGDSEIAKNIQYF. The whole variable domain, remainder taken from reference TRBV28 and TRBJ2-4, is DVKVTQSSRYLVKRTGEKVFLECVQDMDHENMFWYRQDPGLGLRLIYFSYDVKMKEKGDIPEGYSVSREKKERFSLILESASTNQTSMYLCASSKGDSEIAKNIQYFGAGTRLSVL.

This clonotype was recorded at least ten times. The V call is TRBV6-1, the J call TRBJ2-3; 7 bases match TRBD2. This CDR3 is built from 14 residues. Germline V gives CDR1 MNHNS, CDR2 SASEGT. V lost 2 bases to trimming and J lost 4 bases; unmatched junction nucleotides: 3. CDR3 loop: CASSERGVPDTQYF. CDR3 bases: TGTGCCAGCAGTGAACGGGGGGTCCCAGATACGCAGTATTTT.

As concerns this clonotype: The conserved closing phenylalanine or tryptophan is absent in this CDR3, likely reflecting a read error. V gene TRBV5-1 combines with J gene TRBJ2-3; TRBD2 agrees at 8 bases. The CDR3 extends over 16 amino acids. Germline V CDR1 and CDR2: SGHRS, YFSETQ. Trimming removed 7 bases from V and 4 bases from J; junction bases left unmatched: 14. The CDR3 nucleotides are TGCGCCAGCTCGACAAATAGCGGGACCCCAGCAGATACGCAGTATCTT. Its translation: CASSTNSGTPADTQYL.

On this clonotype: One end of the junction fails to match germline, which may point to a read error. This chain connects TRBV4-2 to TRBJ2-5; unclear D gene. From germline, CDR1 is LGHNA and CDR2 YNFKEQ. The CDR3 spans 15 residues. CDR3 protein: CASSQDRPTQESQYF. The CDR3 nucleotides read TGTGCCAGCAGCCAAGATAGACCGACTCAAGAGTCCCAGTACTTC.

This chain connects TRBV7-9 to TRBJ2-1, with 7 bases that match TRBD2. This CDR3 has 17 amino acids. Trimming removed 0 bases from V and 13 bases from J; junction bases left unmatched: 18. Germline CDR1 reads SEHNR; CDR2 reads FQNEAQ (reference sequence). CDR3 in amino acids: CASSLALGGSSYTEQFF. The CDR3 nucleotides are TGTGCCAGCAGCTTAGCGCTGGGCGGGAGCTCCTACACTGAACAGTTCTTC.

The chain couples TRBV29-1 to TRBJ1-1; D is ambiguous. Trimming took 7 bases from V and 7 from J, leaving 22 bases between them. Germline V CDR1 and CDR2: SQVTM, ANQGSEA. The CDR3 has 14 residues. The CDR3 here is CSAQKLTWEGEAFF. The CDR3 DNA sequence: TGCAGCGCCCAGAAGCTGACATGGGAGGGTGAAGCTTTCTTT.

As for this clonotype: Sequence at one end of the junction differs from germline and may be a read error. V and J are TRBV10-2 and TRBJ1-4; weak D call: TRBD1 (5 bases). The CDR3 extends over 14 amino acids. Germline loops: CDR1 WSHSY, CDR2 SAAADI. The DNA of the CDR3 is TGCGCCAACGGTGAGACAGCAACTAATGATAAACTGTTTTTT. Translating gives CANGETATNDKLFF.

Regarding this clonotype: A much larger clonotype is one base distant, so this may be a read error. The V and J genes are TRBV28 and TRBJ2-5; 10 bases agree with TRBD2. The CDR3 has 16 residues. Trimming cost V 5 bases and J 6 bases; bases outside gene matches: 12. Per the germline V gene, CDR1 is MDHEN and CDR2 is SYDVKM. CDR3 sequence reads: CASSMGGLAGAKTQYF. The DNA of the CDR3 is TGTGCCAGCAGTATGGGGGGGCTAGCGGGAGCTAAGACCCAGTACTTC.

CDR3 coding DNA: TGTGCCATCAGTGAACCCGGGGCAGCTAGCGAGGGAGGAGATACGCAGTATTTT. This sequence encodes CAISEPGAASEGGDTQYF. The gene calls are TRBV10-3 and TRBJ2-3, with D tentatively TRBD2 (6 bases). Germline CDR1 and CDR2: ENHRY and SYGVKD. The CDR3 contains 18 residues. Trimming pared 3 bases from V and 5 bases from J, leaving 24 bases between.